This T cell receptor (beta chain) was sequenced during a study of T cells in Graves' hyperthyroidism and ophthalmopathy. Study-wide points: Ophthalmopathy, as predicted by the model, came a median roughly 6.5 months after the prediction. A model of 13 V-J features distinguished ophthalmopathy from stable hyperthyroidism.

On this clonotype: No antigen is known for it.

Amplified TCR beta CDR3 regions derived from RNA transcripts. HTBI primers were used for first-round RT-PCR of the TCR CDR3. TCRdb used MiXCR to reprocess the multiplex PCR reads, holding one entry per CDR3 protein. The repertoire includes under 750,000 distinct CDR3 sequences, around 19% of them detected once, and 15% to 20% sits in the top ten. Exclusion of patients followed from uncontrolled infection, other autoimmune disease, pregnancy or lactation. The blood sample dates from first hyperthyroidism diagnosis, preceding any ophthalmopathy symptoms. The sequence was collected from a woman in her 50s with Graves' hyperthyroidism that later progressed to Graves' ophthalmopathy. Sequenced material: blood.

The CDR3 nucleotides read TGTGCCAGCAGCCCCGTTAACGGGGAGCTGTTTTTT. The encoded protein is CASSPVNGELFF. J is TRBJ2-2 and V is TRBV7-6; the D is unclear. V lost 5 bases and J 7 bases, leaving 8 bases between the germline ends. The CDR3 has 12 amino acids. CDR1 and CDR2 from the germline V gene are SGHVS and FNYEAQ.